Presented here are 18 T cell receptor beta chains from one specimen sequenced in a study of blood T cell repertoires in COVID-19. Profiled with immunoSEQ multiplex PCR; TCRdb holds only in-frame clones, not every one. The sample lists more than 200,000 clones; more than 85% were seen once. Sequenced: PBMCs or T cells enriched from blood (not recorded which). The origin of the receptors is a woman aged 45-65 years who had recovered from COVID-19.

The CDR3 spells CASSSQTGRETQYF. For the CDR3, the DNA is TGTGCCAGCAGCTCCCAGACAGGGCGGGAGACCCAGTACTTC. J is TRBJ2-5 and V is TRBV7-2; 7 nucleotides align to TRBD1. V was pared by 4 bases and J by 5 bases, with 7 bases of the junction left unmatched. CDR3 length: 14 residues. Germline CDR1 is SGHTA and CDR2 is FQGNSA.

This clone has a single count. The genes are TRBV9 and TRBJ2-3; the D gene is possibly TRBD2 (6 bases). Trimming took off 1 base at V and 2 bases at J, with 8 bases between the two ends. CDR3 size: 14 residues. In germline, CDR1 is SGDLS, CDR2 YYNGEE. The CDR3 nucleotides read TGTGCCAGCAGCGTAACGGGAGTCACAGATACGCAGTATTTT. This sequence encodes CASSVTGVTDTQYF.

The table lists this clone with a count of one. The chain carries TRBV2 and TRBJ1-4; 7 bases agree with TRBD1. The length of the CDR3 is 14 residues. The J segment lost 8 bases and the V segment lost 6 bases, leaving 9 bases of the junction unmatched. Germline CDR1 and CDR2: SNHLY and FYNNEI. DNA for the CDR3: TGTGCCAGCAGACCCGACAGGGAGGCAGAAAAACTGTTTTTT. This translates into CASRPDREAEKLFF.

The chain is built from TRBV11-3 and TRBJ2-1; 8 nucleotides match TRBD1. CDR3 length: 12 amino acids. V was clipped by 5 bases and J by 8 bases; unmatched bases: 2. CDR1 is SGHNT and CDR2 is YENEEA in the germline V gene. CDR3 sequence: CASSLTGDEQFF. CDR3 DNA: TGTGCCAGCAGCCTGACAGGGGATGAGCAGTTCTTC.

The chain is built from TRBV18 and TRBJ1-5; D gene unclear. The V and J ends lost 5 bases and 6 bases respectively, with 11 bases between them. Germline V gives CDR1 KGHSH, CDR2 LQKENI. CDR3 length: 13 residues. In nucleotides, the CDR3 is TGTGCCAGCTCAACGGGGTTCCCTCAGCCCCAGCATTTT. This gives the protein CASSTGFPQPQHF.

The rearrangement links TRBV29-1 to TRBJ2-5; D is possibly TRBD2 (6 bases). The CDR3 runs 13 residues. V lost 3 bases and J lost 3, with 11 bases in between. The germline V gene encodes CDR1 SQVTM and CDR2 ANQGSEA. Here the CDR3 reads CSVDIAGKETQYF. The CDR3 nucleotides are TGCAGCGTTGACATCGCGGGGAAAGAGACCCAGTACTTC.

This sequence joins TRBV19 and TRBJ2-1, with 7 nucleotides matching TRBD2. CDR1 and CDR2 from the germline V gene are LNHDA and SQIVND (reference sequence). This CDR3 has 16 residues. The V and J ends lost 5 bases and 3 bases, in that order; junction bases with no gene match: 10. The CDR3 sequence is CASSLSAGADYNEQFF. The DNA for the CDR3 is TGTGCCAGTAGTTTATCGGCGGGAGCCGACTACAATGAGCAGTTCTTC.

The chain uses TRBV5-1 and TRBJ2-7; 7 bases map to TRBD1. CDR1 is SGHRS, CDR2 YFSETQ, per germline. This CDR3 is 14 amino acids long. The junction had 6 bases not matched to a gene; V was cut back by 1 base and J by 5 bases. The CDR3, as DNA: TGCGCCAGCAGCTTGCGACAGGGTAACGACGAGCAGTACTTC. Translating gives CASSLRQGNDEQYF.

A single count supports this clone. CDR3 region: CASSPDRGRVNYGYTF. The CDR3 region has the DNA TGTGCCAGCAGTCCGGACAGGGGGCGCGTTAACTATGGCTACACCTTC. This chain links TRBV2 with TRBJ1-2; the match to TRBD1 covers 11 bases. This CDR3 contains 16 residues. The germline V gene has CDR1 SNHLY and CDR2 FYNNEI. V trimming: 5 bases; J trimming: 1 base; junction bases outside the gene matches: 6.

This clone was recorded only once. The rearrangement joins TRBV9 to TRBJ2-7; 10 bases fit TRBD2. Losses at the gene ends were 3 bases for V and 5 bases for J; bases not matched to a gene: 5. Germline V CDR1 and CDR2: SGDLS, YYNGEE. This CDR3 is 14 amino acids long. The CDR3 sequence: CASSGGTSVDEQYF. CDR3 DNA: TGTGCCAGCAGCGGCGGGACTAGCGTAGACGAGCAGTACTTC.

This chain links TRBV6-6 with TRBJ1-1, with D hard to call. V was trimmed by 7 bases and J by 0 bases, leaving 15 bases between them. Looked up from germline, CDR1 is MNHNY and CDR2 is SVGAGI (reference sequence). The CDR3 is made up of 15 amino acids. CDR3 coding DNA: TGTGCCAGCACCCGCGGGCAGAAGATGAACACTGAAGCTTTCTTT. It specifies CASTRGQKMNTEAFF.

V is TRBV19 and J is TRBJ1-5; D possibly corresponds to TRBD1 (6 bases). Germline V lookup: CDR1 LNHDA, CDR2 SQIVND (reference sequence). Trimming pared 6 bases from V and 6 bases from J, leaving 18 bases between. The CDR3 spans 15 residues. This CDR3 is CASRKDNRVGQPQHF. The CDR3 region has the DNA TGTGCCAGTAGGAAAGACAACAGGGTTGGTCAGCCCCAGCATTTT.

V and J are TRBV9 and TRBJ2-1; TRBD2 might be the D (6 bases). Between the trimmed V and J ends, which lost 0 bases and 0 bases, there was a span of 10 bases. The CDR3 has 16 residues. Germline CDR1 reads SGDLS; CDR2 reads YYNGEE. This CDR3 reads CASSVVAGSSYNEQFF. As DNA, the CDR3 is TGTGCCAGCAGCGTAGTCGCGGGAAGCTCCTACAATGAGCAGTTCTTC. The full variable domain, with the rest looked up from reference TRBV9 and TRBJ2-1, is DSGVTQTPKHLITATGQRVTLRCSPRSGDLSVYWYQQSLDQGLQFLIQYYNGEERAKGNILERFSAQQFPDLHSELNLSSLELGDSALYFCASSVVAGSSYNEQFFGPGTRLTVL.

The rearrangement uses TRBV7-2 and TRBJ2-2; TRBD1 might be the D (6 bases). Germline-derived CDR1 and CDR2 are SGHTA and FQGNSA. Trimming left V 6 bases short and J 4 bases short, with 24 bases between. The CDR3 consists of 18 residues. The CDR3: CASRGQIVGGRGTGELFF. The CDR3 DNA follows: TGTGCCAGCAGGGGACAAATTGTTGGCGGACGGGGCACCGGGGAGCTGTTTTTT.

This clone was seen only once. The CDR3 bases are TGTGCCAGCAGTATCCAGGGGCTCGGGCAGCCCCAGCATTTT. Translated: CASSIQGLGQPQHF. The chain links TRBV2 to TRBJ1-5, with D possibly being TRBD1 (6 bases). Germline CDR1 is SNHLY and CDR2 is FYNNEI. V lost 5 bases and J lost 7, with 15 bases in between. The CDR3 consists of 14 residues.

The chain recombines TRBV10-2 with TRBJ2-7; 8 bases agree with TRBD2. Germline V lookup: CDR1 WSHSY, CDR2 SAAADI. The V segment lost 6 bases and the J segment 0 bases; nucleotides outside the gene matches: 7. The CDR3 sequence is 15 residues long. DNA for the CDR3: TGCGCCAGCAGCCCATTAGCGGGAAGCTCCTACGAGCAGTACTTC. As protein: CASSPLAGSSYEQYF.

This chain links TRBV10-3 with TRBJ2-1, with TRBD2 matching over 14 bases. The CDR3 consists of 14 residues. V shed 7 bases, J shed 7 bases, and the junction held 3 bases outside the gene matches. Germline loops: CDR1 ENHRY, CDR2 SYGVKD. CDR3 nucleotide sequence: TGTGCCATCATGGGGACTAGCGGGAGTAATGAGCAGTTCTTC. Its protein is CAIMGTSGSNEQFF.

The genes are TRBV27 and TRBJ2-3; no clear D gene. The CDR3 covers 12 residues. Germline V gene data show CDR1 as MNHEY and CDR2 as SMNVEV (reference sequence). The V gene lost 3 bases and the J gene lost 3 bases, with 4 bases spanning the gap. This CDR3 reads CASSFRTDTQYF. For the CDR3, the DNA is TGTGCCAGCAGTTTCAGGACAGATACGCAGTATTTT.